This TCR beta chain was retrieved from a study of yellow fever vaccine responses in identical twins. Study-wide results and caveats: Twins reportedly mounted vaccine T cell responses that seemed partly convergent, partly personalized.

In TCRdb, the RT-PCR reads were re-called with MiXCR into one record per CDR3 protein. Of 1,500 to 2,000 distinct CDR3 sequences in the sample, 87% were seen once. The CDR3 sequence is 18 residues long. Trimming took 0 bases from V and 4 from J; bases not matched to a gene: 9. Germline V CDR1 and CDR2: WNHNN, SYGVQD (reference sequence). In regard to this clonotype: Its antigen is not known.

The sequence came from a woman under 30 who received the yellow fever vaccine. The sequencing used T cells from blood (PBMCs), unsorted or a sorted subset (not recorded which), collected before or after yellow fever vaccination (not recorded which). The chain links TRBV10-1 to TRBJ2-1; 10 bases fit TRBD2. The CDR3 bases are TGCGCCAGCAGTGAGTCTTGGGCTAGCGGGAGAGCTTACAATGAGCAGTTCTTC. This sequence encodes CASSESWASGRAYNEQFF.